This T cell receptor (beta chain) was profiled in a study of Ad26.COV2.S vaccination and SARS-CoV-2 variants. TCRdb keeps only in-frame clones here, not all; method: immunoSEQ multiplex PCR. The sample consists of more than 400,000 clones, around 92% of them appearing once. The ends were cut back, 1 base at V and 6 bases at J, with 8 bases in the middle. Germline CDR1 SEHNR, CDR2 FQNEAQ (reference sequence). This CDR3 spans 13 amino acids. Stated treatment: roughly 19 received Ad26.COV2.S at low or high dose, single or two shots; a few received placebo; per-sample allocation not given. On day 63 after the first injection, vaccine and placebo recipients gave samples. An Ad26 vector carrying the Wuhan-strain SARS-CoV-2 spike served as the vaccine.

This TCR came from a person between 18 and 60 years old who received the Ad26.COV2.S COVID-19 vaccine or a placebo. J is TRBJ2-3 and V is TRBV7-9, with D uncertain. This sample comprised peripheral blood, obtained in a trial of Ad26.COV2.S vaccine versus placebo. Written as DNA, the CDR3 is TGTGCCAGCAGCTTAGTGACACTGGATACGCAGTATTTT. Residues: CASSLVTLDTQYF.